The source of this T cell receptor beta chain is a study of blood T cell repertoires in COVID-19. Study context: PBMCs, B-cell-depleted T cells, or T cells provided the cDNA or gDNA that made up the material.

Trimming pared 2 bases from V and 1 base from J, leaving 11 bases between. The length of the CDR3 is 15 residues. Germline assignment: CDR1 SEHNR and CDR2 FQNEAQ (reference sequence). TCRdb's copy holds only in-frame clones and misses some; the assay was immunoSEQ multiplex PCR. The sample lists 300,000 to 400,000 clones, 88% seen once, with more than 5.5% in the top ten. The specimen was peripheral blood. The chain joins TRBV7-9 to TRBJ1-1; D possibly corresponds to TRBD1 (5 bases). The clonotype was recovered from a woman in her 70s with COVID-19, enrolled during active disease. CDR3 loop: CASSLIRVSNTEAFF. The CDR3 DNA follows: TGTGCCAGCAGCTTAATCAGGGTTTCGAACACTGAAGCTTTCTTT.